These T cell receptor beta chains were read from a single sample in a study of human T cells and chemical hapten exposure. From the RACE reads, TCRdb called clonotypes with MiXCR, one entry per CDR3 protein. The profile shows tens of thousands of distinct CDR3 sequences, 9.9% of them singletons. Sample: whole blood, taken in connection with sensitization to the hapten diphenylcyclopropenone (DPC). The receptors stem from a woman aged 40 to 49 with alopecia areata. Some clones in this sample may be carry-over from other donors' samples. CDR3s include the opening cysteine and the closing phenylalanine or tryptophan. D genes are given only for firm matches. Clone size is not always given. Where it is, it says once, few, many or a class for expanded clones.

NA | NA | TRBJ1-4 | 16 | TRBV6-1 | TGTGCCAGCAGTGAAGCGCAACGGGGAGCTAATGAAAAACTGTTTTTT | CASSEAQRGANEKLFF
NA | few | TRBJ2-3 | 16 | TRBV4-2 | TGTGCCAGCAGCCAAGCTCCCGGGGTTAGCACAGATACGCAGTATTTT | CASSQAPGVSTDTQYF
TRBD1 | few | TRBJ2-3 | 13 | TRBV2 | TGTGCCAGCAGCTTGGGACAGGGGAGAGCGCAGTATTTT | CASSLGQGRAQYF
TRBD1 | few | TRBJ1-2 | 15 | TRBV2 | TGTGCCAGCAGGGAACAGGGGGTTCCTAACTATGGCTACACCTTC | CASREQGVPNYGYTF
NA | few | TRBJ2-7 | 15 | TRBV20-1 | TGCAGTGCTAGAGGAAGGGCCCGAAGCTCCTACGAGCAGTACTTC | CSARGRARSSYEQYF
TRBD1 | few | TRBJ1-5 | 17 | TRBV19 | TGTGCCAGTAGTCGACAAGGGGGACAGGGCTACAATCAGCCCCAGCATTTT | CASSRQGGQGYNQPQHF
NA | NA | TRBJ2-6 | 15 | TRBV2 | TGTGCCAGCAGTGACAGCGGCTCTGGGGCCAACGTCCTGACTTTC | CASSDSGSGANVLTF
TRBD2 | many | TRBJ2-3 | 17 | TRBV7-2 | TGTGCCAGCAGCTTAGCGGGCGGGGGGATTAGCACAGATACGCAGTATTTT | CASSLAGGGISTDTQYF
NA | NA | TRBJ2-7 | 13 | TRBV28 | TGTGCCAGCAGTTCGGACGTCTCCTACGAGCAGTACTTC | CASSSDVSYEQYF
TRBD1 | NA | TRBJ1-2 | 12 | TRBV28 | TGTGCCACCCGGTCGGGGACAGTCAGAAGGGGCTTC | CATRSGTVRRGF
NA | many | TRBJ2-1 | 13 | TRBV19 | TGTGCCAGTATCGCGGACGGTTACAATGAGCAGTTCTTC | CASIADGYNEQFF
NA | NA | TRBJ1-1 | 13 | TRBV14 | TGTGCCAGCAGCAAAAACAGGAACACTGAAGCTTTCTTT | CASSKNRNTEAFF
TRBD2 | NA | TRBJ2-3 | 17 | TRBV7-2 | TGTGCCAGCAGCTCCCGCGGACTAGCGGGGGGGACAGATACGCAGTATTTT | CASSSRGLAGGTDTQYF
TRBD1 | NA | TRBJ1-1 | 14 | TRBV9 | TGTGCCAGCAGCGCCGGGACAGGGTCACATGAAGCTTTCTTT | CASSAGTGSHEAFF
NA | few | TRBJ2-1 | 13 | TRBV9 | TGTGCCAGCAGCGCCCAGTTATACAATGAGCAGTTCTTC | CASSAQLYNEQFF
NA | many | TRBJ1-2 | 14 | TRBV6-5 | TGTGCCAGCAGTCCGCCGGGCGGCCAGGATGGCTACACCTTC | CASSPPGGQDGYTF
NA | few | TRBJ1-6 | 15 | TRBV18 | TGTGCCAGCTCACCCCTTGAGGCTAATAATTCACCCCTCCACTTT | CASSPLEANNSPLHF
NA | many | TRBJ1-5 | 14 | TRBV29-1 | TGCAGCGTCGCCGGGACCGGGGGCAATCAGCCCCAGCATTTT | CSVAGTGGNQPQHF
TRBD1 | many | TRBJ1-2 | 17 | TRBV9 | TGTGCCAGCAGCGTAGGGGACAGGAGTATCCTTAACTATGGCTACACCTTC | CASSVGDRSILNYGYTF
TRBD2 | NA | TRBJ2-5 | 16 | TRBV4-3 | TGCGCCAGCAGCCAAGGGACTAGCGGGGGGCAAGGGACCCAGTACTTC | CASSQGTSGGQGTQYF
TRBD1 | NA | TRBJ2-1 | 15 | TRBV20-1 | TGCAGTGCTAGAACCGGGACAGGGGGCCCAAATGAGCAGTTCTTC | CSARTGTGGPNEQFF
NA | few | TRBJ1-1 | 14 | TRBV7-9 | TGTGCCAGCAGCTTTCGGCAGGAGAACACTGAAGCTTTCTTT | CASSFRQENTEAFF
NA | NA | TRBJ1-5 | 15 | TRBV6-1 | TGTGCCAGCACGACGCAGGGCTATGCGGATCAGCCCCAGCATTTT | CASTTQGYADQPQHF
NA | NA | TRBJ1-6 | 13 | TRBV7-2 | TGTGCCAGCAGGACAGCCTATAATTCACCCCTCCACTTT | CASRTAYNSPLHF